One and the same sample provided the 14 T cell receptor beta chains below, sequenced in a study of blood T cell repertoires in COVID-19. Only in-frame clones appear in the TCRdb table, and some are missing; sequencing was by immunoSEQ multiplex PCR. The repertoire holds some 490,000 clones, with about nine tenths as singletons. The sample consisted of PBMCs or T cells enriched from blood (not recorded which). The receptor set was obtained from an older woman who had recovered from COVID-19.

The V and J genes are TRBV5-6 and TRBJ2-1; D is uncertain. Trimming removed 2 bases at V and 5 bases at J, with 8 bases between. Germline V gene lookup returns CDR1 SGHDT and CDR2 YYEEEE. The CDR3 has 13 residues. This CDR3 is CASSFGSHNEQFF. DNA for the CDR3: TGTGCCAGCAGCTTCGGGTCCCACAATGAGCAGTTCTTC.

J is TRBJ1-2 and V is TRBV24-1, with D maybe TRBD1 (6 bases). V lost 7 bases, J lost 4 bases, and 12 bases lay in between. CDR1 and CDR2 (germline): KGHDR, SFDVKD. The CDR3 contains 13 residues. The CDR3 DNA reads TGTGCCACCAGCCCGGGGGGCCGCTATGGCTACACCTTC. This sequence encodes CATSPGGRYGYTF.

The V gene is TRBV5-1, the J gene TRBJ1-4; the match to TRBD1 covers 9 bases. Unmatched junction bases numbered 7, after V lost 4 bases and J lost 6 bases. The CDR3 is 15 amino acids. Germline CDR1 is SGHRS and CDR2 is YFSETQ. The CDR3 DNA reads as TGCGCCAGCAGCGACCCGGGACAGGGAGATGAAAAACTGTTTTTT. It yields the protein CASSDPGQGDEKLFF.

J is TRBJ1-2 and V is TRBV6-1; D possibly corresponds to TRBD1 (5 bases). CDR1 is MNHNS, CDR2 SASEGT, per germline. V lost 2 bases and J lost 8, with 9 bases in between. This CDR3 has 12 residues. CDR3 sequence reads: CASSELGLGYTF. CDR3 coding DNA: TGTGCCAGCAGTGAATTGGGGCTGGGCTACACCTTC.

This chain joins TRBV19 and TRBJ2-1, with TRBD2 as a possible D gene (6 bases). Trimming removed 7 bases at V and 6 bases at J, with 16 bases between. CDR1 is LNHDA, CDR2 SQIVND, per germline (reference sequence). The CDR3 sequence is 14 residues long. The DNA for the CDR3 is TGTGCCAGTAAGGACCCCCGGGGAGGCAATGAGCAGTTCTTC. Amino acid sequence: CASKDPRGGNEQFF. Complete variable domain (other parts from reference TRBV19 and TRBJ2-1): DGGITQSPKYLFRKEGQNVTLSCEQNLNHDAMYWYRQDPGQGLRLIYYSQIVNDFQKGDIAEGYSVSREKKESFPLTVTSAQKNPTAFYLCASKDPRGGNEQFFGPGTRLTVL.

The chain has TRBV2 and TRBJ2-3; possible D gene TRBD2, 7 bases. This CDR3 comprises 16 residues. Germline V CDR1 and CDR2: SNHLY, FYNNEI. V lost 0 bases and J 4 bases, leaving 14 bases between the germline ends. CDR3 in amino acids: CASSEARGAYADTQYF. CDR3 nucleotides: TGTGCCAGCAGTGAAGCCCGGGGGGCTTATGCAGATACGCAGTATTTT.

The chain recombines TRBV7-2 with TRBJ1-2; 9 nucleotides match TRBD1. Germline CDR1 reads SGHTA; CDR2 reads FQGNSA. This CDR3 is built from 14 residues. V was pared by 4 bases and J by 2 bases, with 2 bases of the junction left unmatched. CDR3: CASSSGTGNYGYTF. In DNA, the CDR3 is TGTGCCAGCAGCTCAGGGACAGGGAACTATGGCTACACCTTC.

This clone was detected once. In DNA, the CDR3 is TGTGCCAGCAACTTCGGCACAGGCTCTGGAAACACCATATATTTT. This codes for CASNFGTGSGNTIYF. This chain uses TRBV2 with TRBJ1-3, with D possibly matching TRBD1 (5 bases). The ends were cut back, 7 bases at V and 0 bases at J, with 13 bases in the middle. The CDR3 extends over 15 amino acids. CDR1 is SNHLY, CDR2 FYNNEI, per germline.

The CDR3 protein is CASSYRETQYF. DNA of the CDR3: TGTGCCAGCAGTTACCGGGAGACCCAGTACTTC. J is TRBJ2-5 and V is TRBV7-8; D not resolved. The CDR3 runs 11 residues. The V gene lost 6 bases and the J gene lost 5 bases, with 7 bases spanning the gap. In germline, CDR1 is SGHVS, CDR2 FQNEAQ.

This clone was seen only once. The CDR3 bases are TGTGCCAGCAGCTCTATCCCGACAGGGGGACCCTACGAGCAGTACTTC. Translation gives CASSSIPTGGPYEQYF. The rearrangement joins TRBV5-5 to TRBJ2-7; 9 bases match TRBD1. The CDR3 length is 16 residues. J was trimmed by 2 bases and V by 3 bases; bases with no gene match: 9. CDR1 is SGHKS and CDR2 is YYEKEE in the germline V gene (reference sequence). The full variable domain, completed using reference TRBV5-5 and TRBJ2-7, is DAGVTQSPTHLIKTRGQQVTLRCSPISGHKSVSWYQQVLGQGPQFIFQYYEKEERGRGNFPDRFSARQFPNYSSELNVNALLLGDSALYLCASSSIPTGGPYEQYFGPGTRLTVT.

J is TRBJ2-2 and V is TRBV18, with 8 bases matching TRBD2. Germline CDR1 and CDR2: KGHSH and LQKENI. This CDR3 comprises 17 residues. V was pared by 1 base and J by 0 bases, with 4 bases of the junction left unmatched. In DNA, the CDR3 is TGTGCCAGCTCACCACAGGCGGGGGGCTCGAACACCGGGGAGCTGTTTTTT. Translation: CASSPQAGGSNTGELFF.

The chain has TRBV5-1 and TRBJ1-1; D is uncertain. Trimming left V 5 bases short and J 0 bases short, with 8 bases between. The germline CDR1 and CDR2 sequences are SGHRS and YFSETQ. The CDR3 totals 13 residues. CDR3 sequence reads: CASRGAMNTEAFF. CDR3 nucleotides: TGCGCCAGCAGAGGAGCCATGAACACTGAAGCTTTCTTT.

The V and J genes are TRBV4-1 and TRBJ1-2, with 8 bases identical to TRBD1. V trimming: 4 bases; J trimming: 4 bases; junction bases outside the gene matches: 8. The CDR3 totals 15 residues. Germline-derived CDR1 and CDR2 are MGHRA and YSYEKL. For the CDR3, the DNA is TGCGCCAGCAGCCTGGGACAGGTAAACTTCTATGGCTACACCTTC. Translated, it gives CASSLGQVNFYGYTF.

The chain links TRBV10-3 to TRBJ1-1; TRBD1 is a possible D gene (6 bases). Per germline, CDR1 ENHRY and CDR2 SYGVKD. This CDR3 comprises 15 residues. The V and J ends lost 1 base and 0 bases respectively, with 9 bases between them. The CDR3 DNA reads as TGTGCCATCAGTGAGTTAGGGACAATGAACACTGAAGCTTTCTTT. Translated, it gives CAISELGTMNTEAFF.